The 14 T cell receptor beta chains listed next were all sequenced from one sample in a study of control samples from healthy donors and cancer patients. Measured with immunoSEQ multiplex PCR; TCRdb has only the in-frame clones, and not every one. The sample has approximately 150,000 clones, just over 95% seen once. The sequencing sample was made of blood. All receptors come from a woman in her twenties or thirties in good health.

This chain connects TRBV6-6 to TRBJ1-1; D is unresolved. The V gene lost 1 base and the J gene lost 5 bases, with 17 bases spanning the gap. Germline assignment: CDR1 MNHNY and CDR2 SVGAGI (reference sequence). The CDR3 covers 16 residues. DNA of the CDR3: TGTGCCAGCAGTTACTTCAGAGGCCGCGAGGGTACTGAAGCTTTCTTT. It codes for CASSYFRGREGTEAFF.

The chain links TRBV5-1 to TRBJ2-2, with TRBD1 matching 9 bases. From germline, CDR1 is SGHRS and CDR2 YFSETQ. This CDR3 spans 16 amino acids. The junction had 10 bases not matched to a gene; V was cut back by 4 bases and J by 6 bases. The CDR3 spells CASSVPGQGFPGELFF. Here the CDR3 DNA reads TGCGCCAGCAGCGTCCCGGGACAGGGCTTCCCCGGGGAGCTGTTTTTT.

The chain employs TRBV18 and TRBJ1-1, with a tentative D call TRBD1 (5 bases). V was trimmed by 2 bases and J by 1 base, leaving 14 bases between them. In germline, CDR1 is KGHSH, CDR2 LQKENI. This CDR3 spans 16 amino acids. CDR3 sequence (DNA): TGTGCCAGCTCACCAGGGGCCGGGTGGGGGAACACTGAAGCTTTCTTT. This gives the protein CASSPGAGWGNTEAFF.

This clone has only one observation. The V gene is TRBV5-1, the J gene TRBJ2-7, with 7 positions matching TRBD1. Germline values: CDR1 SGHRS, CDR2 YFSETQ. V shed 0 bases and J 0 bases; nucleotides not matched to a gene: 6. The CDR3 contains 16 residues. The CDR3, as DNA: TGCGCCAGCAGCTTGGCCGGGCAGGGGGTCTCCTACGAGCAGTACTTC. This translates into CASSLAGQGVSYEQYF.

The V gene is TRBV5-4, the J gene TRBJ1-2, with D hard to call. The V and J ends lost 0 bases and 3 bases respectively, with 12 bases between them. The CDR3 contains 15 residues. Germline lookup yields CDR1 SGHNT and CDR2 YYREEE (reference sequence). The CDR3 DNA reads TGTGCCAGCAGCTTGGGGGCTCTCCCCTACTATGGCTACACCTTC. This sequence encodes CASSLGALPYYGYTF.

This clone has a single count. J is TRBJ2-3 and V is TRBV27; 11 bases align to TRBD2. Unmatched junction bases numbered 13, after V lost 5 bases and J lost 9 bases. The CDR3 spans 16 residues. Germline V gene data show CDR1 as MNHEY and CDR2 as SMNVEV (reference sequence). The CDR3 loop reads CASSQNLAGGRGTQYF. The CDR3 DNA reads TGTGCCAGCAGTCAGAACTTAGCGGGAGGGCGGGGAACGCAGTATTTT.

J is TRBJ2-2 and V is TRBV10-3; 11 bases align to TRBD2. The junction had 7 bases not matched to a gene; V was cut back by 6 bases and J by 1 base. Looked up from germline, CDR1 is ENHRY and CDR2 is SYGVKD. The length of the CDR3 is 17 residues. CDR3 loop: CAISFTSGGQNTGELFF. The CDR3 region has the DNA TGTGCCATCAGCTTTACTAGCGGGGGCCAGAACACCGGGGAGCTGTTTTTT.

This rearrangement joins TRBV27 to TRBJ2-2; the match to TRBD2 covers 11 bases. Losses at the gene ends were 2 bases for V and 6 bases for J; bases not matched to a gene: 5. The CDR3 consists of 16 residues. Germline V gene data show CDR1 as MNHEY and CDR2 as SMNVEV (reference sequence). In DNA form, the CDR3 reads TGTGCCAGCAGTTTAAAACTAGCGGGAGCTCCCGGGGAGCTGTTTTTT. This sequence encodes CASSLKLAGAPGELFF.

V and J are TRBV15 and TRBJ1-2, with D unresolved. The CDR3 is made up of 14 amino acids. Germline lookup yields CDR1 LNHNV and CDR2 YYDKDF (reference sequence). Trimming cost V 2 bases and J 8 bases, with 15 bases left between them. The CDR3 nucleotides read TGTGCCACCAGCAGATCCGGGGTCCAGAGAGGCTACACCTTC. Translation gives CATSRSGVQRGYTF.

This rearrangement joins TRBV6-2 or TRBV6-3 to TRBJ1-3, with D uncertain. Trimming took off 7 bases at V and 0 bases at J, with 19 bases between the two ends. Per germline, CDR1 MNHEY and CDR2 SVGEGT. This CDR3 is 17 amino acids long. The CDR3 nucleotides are TGTGCCAGCAACCCCTTCGGCGTCCCAAGCTCTGGAAACACCATATATTTT. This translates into CASNPFGVPSSGNTIYF.

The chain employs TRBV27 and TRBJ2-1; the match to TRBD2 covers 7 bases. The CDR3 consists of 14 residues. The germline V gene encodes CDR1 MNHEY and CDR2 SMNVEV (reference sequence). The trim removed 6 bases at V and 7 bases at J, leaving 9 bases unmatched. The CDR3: CASSSGTVGNEQFF. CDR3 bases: TGTGCCAGCAGCAGCGGGACGGTGGGAAATGAGCAGTTCTTC.

CDR3 in DNA: TGTGCCAGCAGCTTAGGGACAGGGTCTCGGGAAAAACTGTTTTTT. The encoded protein is CASSLGTGSREKLFF. The V and J genes are TRBV7-2 and TRBJ1-4, with TRBD1 identical over 8 bases. J lost 8 bases, V lost 1 base, and 6 bases had no gene match. Germline CDR1 SGHTA, CDR2 FQGNSA. This CDR3 contains 15 residues.

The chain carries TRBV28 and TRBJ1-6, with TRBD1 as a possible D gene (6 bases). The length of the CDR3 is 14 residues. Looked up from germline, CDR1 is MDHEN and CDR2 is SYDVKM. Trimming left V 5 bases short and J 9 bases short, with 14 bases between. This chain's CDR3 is CASSARGVGSPLHF. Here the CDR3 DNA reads TGTGCCAGCAGTGCCAGGGGAGTAGGTTCACCCCTCCACTTT.

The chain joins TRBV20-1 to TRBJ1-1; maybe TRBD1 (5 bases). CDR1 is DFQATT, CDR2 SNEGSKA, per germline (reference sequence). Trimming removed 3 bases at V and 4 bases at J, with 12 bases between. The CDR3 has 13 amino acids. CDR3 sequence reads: CSASPGAVTEAFF. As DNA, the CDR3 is TGCAGTGCTAGTCCCGGGGCGGTCACTGAAGCTTTCTTT.